This TCR beta chain was documented in a study of regulatory T cells in long-lasting Graves disease (dated by TCRdb to 2020 to 2023). For context, the study as a whole: In the newly diagnosed Graves' disease group, patients had been taking antithyroid drugs for less than 3 months. Persistent Graves' disease patients were compared with newly diagnosed Graves' disease patients by peripheral blood TCR sequencing and RNA sequencing. The study took place in China and was registered as a clinical trial. A total of roughly 33 samples underwent TCR sequencing: about 13 from persistent and roughly 20 from newly diagnosed Graves' disease patients.

The table lists this clonotype with many counts. This clone's antigen is unknown. One base away there is no much larger clone; base qualities are not given. The CDR3 has 19 amino acids, counting the end cysteine and phenylalanine. Only CDR3 DNA remains: 57 bases, in frame from the first base. CDR1 MNHEY and CDR2 SVGAGI are derived from the germline V gene. From V the trimming removes 4 bases and from J it removes 3 bases, while the gene matches leave 11 bases of the junction unaccounted for. The time point label on this specimen signifies: newly diagnosed GD, antithyroid drugs for less than 3 months. For both TCR sequencing and RNA sequencing, RNA was extracted from PBMCs in TRIzol. The diagnosis of Graves' disease was made according to American Thyroid Association guidelines. Patients were recruited from an endocrinology department in Xi'an, China. From each patient, about 9 milliliters of peripheral blood was collected into an EDTA anticoagulant tube. Ficoll Paque Plus density gradient separation was used to isolate PBMCs, and no additional T cell sorting was done. RNA quality was checked with an Agilent 2100 Bioanalyzer and agarose gel, and concentration with a NanoDrop 2000.

The library was built by means of multiplex PCR. The sequencing machine was an Illumina HiSeq 4000. iRepertoire HTBI primers and Arm-PCR amplification of CDR3 regions were used to construct TCR beta libraries. Before sequencing, the PCR products went through gel purification. For the original study's pipeline: Across samples, about 63 TRBV and 13 to 15 TRBJ segments were identified and used for gene usage analysis of CDR3 amino acid clonotypes. Filtered high-quality paired reads were merged into contigs using COPE and FqMerger. BLAST was used to align contigs to IMGT TRBV, TRBD and TRBJ reference genes, and CDR3 was defined according to IMGT. Any clonotype with a frequency above 0.1% was counted as a highly expanded clone. Repertoire diversity was measured by Shannon entropy, and V-J evenness by the Gini coefficient. A clonotype was considered public if more than one individual shared it. TCRdb reran the public reads through fastp at Q25 and MiXCR, keeping productive beta chains. For every CDR3 protein sequence, its rows merge into one entry that carries the most common genes and DNA. TCRdb, not the original authors, processed these V and J calls. This sample gives about 440,000 distinct CDR3 sequences in total; about 15% of them show up just once. Jointly, the top ten make up over 15% of the sample.

The study at large found these results: Patients with persistent disease shared more public clonotypes (around 2,500) than newly diagnosed patients did (966). Lower TCR Shannon entropy and fewer highly expanded clones were observed in persistent Graves' disease patients than in newly diagnosed patients, which suggested clonal expansion. Persistent disease showed preferential use of TRBV28, TRBJ1-2 and TRBJ2-5, whereas newly diagnosed disease favored TRBV20-1 and TRBJ2-1. The study examined only peripheral blood because the primary lesion, thyroid tissue, could not be accessed. Sequencing and analysis were restricted to the TCR beta chain. The authors noted that the small sample size was a limitation that may lower accuracy.

These data were likewise used in another study, on T cells in Graves' hyperthyroidism and ophthalmopathy. Taken from the second paper: Stable Graves' hyperthyroidism was defined as the absence of progression to ophthalmopathy over 18 months of follow-up. Hyperthyroidism patients were aged 18 to 65 years and newly diagnosed, with disease duration of less than 2 months. Any patient with an uncontrolled infection, another autoimmune disease, pregnancy or lactation was excluded. Diagnoses were established on the basis of clinical symptoms, serum thyroxine and TRAb, thyroid ultrasound, and orbital computed tomography. The TCR CDR3 was subjected to a first round of RT-PCR using the HTBI primer set and the Qiagen OneStep RT-PCR kit. Most expanded thyroid clonotypes (frequency above 0.001) were also detected in blood, suggesting blood repertoires may reflect thyroid immune responses. Ophthalmopathy was separated from stable hyperthyroidism by a 13 V-J signature model, with roughly 88% sensitivity and about 81% specificity obtained in cross-validation and 80%/75% obtained in testing. In validation, progression to ophthalmopathy was predicted by the model with 65% to 71% sensitivity and just over 72% specificity, a median of about 6 months before onset. A discovery cohort of approximately 100 patients, roughly 43 with Graves' ophthalmopathy and about 58 with stable Graves' hyperthyroidism, was used to find distinguishing TCR V-J signatures. An independent validation cohort of around 19 hyperthyroidism patients and about 16 patients who later progressed to ophthalmopathy tested prospective prediction of ophthalmopathy. The approximately 100 discovery patients were randomly split 7:3 into training and test sets. The study also compared thyroid tissue and blood T-cell repertoires from about six Graves' hyperthyroidism patients. After blood sampling, hyperthyroidism patients were treated with methimazole at a starting dose of 30 mg daily, and ophthalmopathy patients were treated with high-dose intravenous methylprednisolone. The libraries were constructed in a second round of multiplex PCR and then size-selected and purified. Sequencing of the libraries was done on an Illumina HiSeq2000 using paired-end 100 bp reads. SOAPnuke was used to process the raw data, removing reads that contained adapters or uncalled bases, had a mean Phred below 15, or lacked an exact match to the constant primer or identifier. COPE v1.2.5 was used to merge high-quality paired reads, and clonotypes were defined as unique nucleotide sequences. Clonotypes were aligned to IMGT TRBV, TRBD and TRBJ reference segments using MiTCR v1.1. The analysis included only V-J combinations with a frequency above 0.0001, which together covered around 99% of the repertoires. A TCS score was defined as the ratio between F50 (clonal expansion) and ExV (chaos), using BLOSUM62-based TCRdist between CDR3 peptides within each V-J. Welch's t-statistics and random forest reduced fewer than 600 V-J features to 13, which were used in a naive Bayes classifier (R e1071). Sample size was not statistically predetermined, and blinding of investigators to group allocation was not performed. The paper reports TCR Vbeta CDR3 sequencing of roughly 140 peripheral blood samples: 43 ophthalmopathy, roughly 80 hyperthyroidism and 17 progressor patients.

Recombination linked TRBV6-5 to TRBJ2-1; TRBD2 aligns with 14 central bases. Sequenced material: peripheral blood mononuclear cells (PBMCs), taken at new diagnosis, from a patient treated with antithyroid drugs. This TCR was sampled from a woman aged 25 to 39 with Graves disease. Donor details come from another sample of the same person, matched by shared clones. The CDR3 in this case is CASSSPGLAGEGRYNEQFF. The DNA sequence is given as TGTGCCAGCAGTTCTCCGGGACTAGCGGGAGAGGGGCGCTACAATGAGCAGTTCTTC.